Included here is one T cell receptor (beta chain) sequence, with context. Germline values: CDR1 MNHNS, CDR2 SASEGT. V was shortened by 3 bases and J by 4 bases, with 12 bases between the two germline ends. The CDR3 consists of 15 residues. Here immunoSEQ multiplex PCR was the method, and the copy in TCRdb shows in-frame clones only, minus some. The sample records 50,000 to 65,000 clones, roughly nine tenths being singletons. This entry is derived from a study of OX40 agonist ivuxolimab in advanced cancers. Study as a whole: Treatment of patients was with ivuxolimab, an agonistic anti-OX40 (CD134) antibody. Dose-escalation patients were diagnosed with hepatocellular carcinoma, melanoma, renal cell cancer or head and neck cancer. Of mixed ages from 23 to 79 and averaging about 56 years, the group was almost 85% male.

The TCR was taken from an adult with an advanced solid tumor such as melanoma, head and neck, liver or kidney cancer. The material sequenced was CD4+ or CD8+ T cells sorted from blood, taken in a trial of the OX40 agonist ivuxolimab. V usage is TRBV6-1 and J usage is TRBJ1-4; no clear D gene. CDR3 in amino acids: CASSERQGNNEKLFF. The CDR3 region has the DNA TGTGCCAGCAGTGAGAGACAAGGAAATAATGAAAAACTGTTTTTT.